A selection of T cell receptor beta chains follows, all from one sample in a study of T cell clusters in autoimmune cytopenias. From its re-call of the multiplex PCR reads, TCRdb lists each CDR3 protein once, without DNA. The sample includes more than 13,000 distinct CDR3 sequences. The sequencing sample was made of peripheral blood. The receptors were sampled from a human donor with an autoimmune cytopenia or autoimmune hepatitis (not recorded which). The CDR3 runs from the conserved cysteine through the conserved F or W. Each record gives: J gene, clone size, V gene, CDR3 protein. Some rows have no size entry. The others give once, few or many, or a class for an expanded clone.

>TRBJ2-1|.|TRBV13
CASSPGRQGDEQFF
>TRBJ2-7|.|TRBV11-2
CASSQRTGPDEQYF
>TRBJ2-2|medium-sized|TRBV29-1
CSVEGTGANTGELFF
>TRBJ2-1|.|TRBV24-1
CATSDSSYNEQFF
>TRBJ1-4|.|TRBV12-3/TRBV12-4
CASSLTGMGSQNEKLFF
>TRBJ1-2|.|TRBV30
CAWRQEDGYTF
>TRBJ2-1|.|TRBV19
CASSSRTSWDEQFF
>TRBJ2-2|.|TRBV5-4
CASSSMTSGIVTGELFF
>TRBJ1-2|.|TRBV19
CASSLLRGTIYGYTF
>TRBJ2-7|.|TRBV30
CAWSGTAYEQYF